These T cell receptor beta chains were read from a single sample in a study of beta chain features in type 1 diabetes. Using immunoSEQ multiplex PCR, the repertoire was profiled, and TCRdb retains in-frame clones only, with some absent. The sample lists 300,000 to 350,000 clones; 7% to 9% were seen once. Material for sequencing was central memory CD4+ T cells from blood. The receptors here all came from a woman under 30 in good health. The CDR3 runs from the conserved cysteine through the conserved F or W. A D gene is named only where the DNA matches it firmly. Size tells how often a clone was seen (once, few, many) or the class of an expanded clone, and some rows leave it out.

J,size,V,D,DNA,CDR3
TRBJ1-5,.,TRBV2,.,TGTGCCAGCAGGGTAAATAGCAATCAGCCCCAGCATTTT,CASRVNSNQPQHF
TRBJ2-3,.,TRBV13,TRBD2,TGTGCCAGCAGCTTAAGGAGCGGGGCTAGCACAGATACGCAGTATTTT,CASSLRSGASTDTQYF
TRBJ2-2,few,TRBV27,.,TGTGCCAGCAGTCCGACAGGCCCCGGGGAGCTGTTTTTT,CASSPTGPGELFF
TRBJ1-5,few,TRBV6-5,.,TGTGCCAGCAGTTACTCTCGGGGGCGAGGTCAGCCCCAGCATTTT,CASSYSRGRGQPQHF
TRBJ2-1,few,TRBV27,.,TGTGCCAGCCGGGTCGAGGTTGATCGCGATGAGCAGTTCTTC,CASRVEVDRDEQFF
TRBJ2-7,.,TRBV5-1,.,TGCGCCAGCAGCTTGGGCGACAGACACTACGAGCAGTACTTC,CASSLGDRHYEQYF
TRBJ2-3,.,TRBV11-3,.,TGTGCCAGCAGCTTAAGTGGACTCCGCACAGATACGCAGTATTTT,CASSLSGLRTDTQYF
TRBJ2-5,few,TRBV6-5,.,TGTGCCAGCGGCTACAAAAATCAGTACTTC,CASGYKNQYF
TRBJ2-7,.,TRBV15,.,TGTGCCACCAGCAGAGATCCGCAGGGGCGCCACGAGCAGTACTTC,CATSRDPQGRHEQYF
TRBJ2-3,.,TRBV6-5,.,TGTGCCAGCAGACACGGACAGTCAGATACGCAGTATTTT,CASRHGQSDTQYF
TRBJ1-1,few,TRBV5-1,TRBD1,TGCGCCAGCAGCTGGCCCGGGACAGAGGCCGGTGTAGCTGAAGCTTTCTTT,CASSWPGTEAGVAEAFF
TRBJ2-3,few,TRBV19,.,TGTGCCAGTAGTATTCGAGGATCTCAATTTAGCACAGATACGCAGTATTTT,CASSIRGSQFSTDTQYF
TRBJ2-1,.,TRBV5-1,TRBD2,TGCGCCAGCAGCCCGCGGGGACTAGCGGGACGCAATGAGCAGTTCTTC,CASSPRGLAGRNEQFF
TRBJ1-2,.,TRBV2,.,TGTGCCAGCAATCGGGTAGCTTATGGCTACACCTTC,CASNRVAYGYTF
TRBJ2-1,.,TRBV7-8,TRBD2,TGTGCCAGCAGTCGTAGCGGGAGACCTGGGAATGAGCAGTTCTTC,CASSRSGRPGNEQFF
TRBJ2-5,.,TRBV5-1,TRBD2,TGCGCCAGCAGCCCGGGACTAGCGGGAGGATCAGAGACCCAGTACTTC,CASSPGLAGGSETQYF
TRBJ1-4,few,TRBV18,.,TGTGCCAGCTCACCAAGTCTGCAGGATAATGAAAAACTGTTTTTT,CASSPSLQDNEKLFF
TRBJ2-2,.,TRBV10-1,.,TGCGCCAGCAGTCCCGTAAACACCGGGGAGCTGTTTTTT,CASSPVNTGELFF
TRBJ2-3,many,TRBV29-1,.,TGCAGCGTTGAGGAGGTTGCAATAGATACGCAGTATTTT,CSVEEVAIDTQYF
TRBJ2-1,few,TRBV4-3,TRBD2,TGCGCCAGCAGCTATGGGCCCTCTCATCTGCGGGGGGTACCATTCAATGAGCAGTTCTTC,CASSYGPSHLRGVPFNEQFF
TRBJ2-1,many,TRBV4-2,.,TGTGCCAGCAGCGGACAGAGGAATGAGCAGTTCTTC,CASSGQRNEQFF
TRBJ2-2,few,TRBV5-6,.,TGTGCCAGCAGCCGGCGGGGCGCGAACACCGGGGAGCTGTTTTTT,CASSRRGANTGELFF
TRBJ2-5,.,TRBV7-9,.,TGTGCCAGCAGCTTAAACCAAGAGACCCAGTACTTC,CASSLNQETQYF
TRBJ1-4,few,TRBV7-9,.,TGTGCCAGCAGCTTAGTCGGAGGGCCTAATGAAAAACTGTTTTTT,CASSLVGGPNEKLFF
TRBJ2-5,.,TRBV5-4,.,TGTGCCAGCAGCCCGGGCGCGTTGAAGGAGACCCAGTACTTC,CASSPGALKETQYF
TRBJ2-7,.,TRBV7-9,TRBD2,TGTGCCAGCAGCCCCCAGCGGGAGCTAGACGAGCAGTACTTC,CASSPQRELDEQYF
TRBJ2-1,few,TRBV7-6,TRBD2,TGTGCCAGCAGCACCATAGCGGGAGGAGGGGGCAATGAGCAGTTCTTC,CASSTIAGGGGNEQFF
TRBJ2-2,.,TRBV2,TRBD2,TGTGCCAGCAGTGCTAGCGGGAGGAACACCGGGGAGCTGTTTTTT,CASSASGRNTGELFF
TRBJ2-5,.,TRBV15,.,TGTGCCACCAGCGTCGAGAGAGGGCTAGGCGAGACCCAGTACTTC,CATSVERGLGETQYF
TRBJ2-5,many,TRBV11-3,.,TGTGCCAGCAGCTTAGGGACTGGAAGAAAAGAGACCCAGTACTTC,CASSLGTGRKETQYF
TRBJ2-2,.,TRBV25-1,.,TGTGCCAGCGGGCGGGGACTGGAAAACACCGGGGAGCTGTTTTTT,CASGRGLENTGELFF
TRBJ2-7,.,TRBV18,.,TGTGCCAGCTCAGCGGGCCTAACCTACGAGCAGTACTTC,CASSAGLTYEQYF
TRBJ2-6,few,TRBV4-1,.,TGCGCCAGCAGCCACGGACAAAACTCTGGGGCCAACGTCCTGACTTTC,CASSHGQNSGANVLTF
TRBJ1-4,.,TRBV11-2,.,TGTGCCAGCAGCTTACCAGGTCAGGGAACCGAAAAACTGTTTTTT,CASSLPGQGTEKLFF
TRBJ2-5,few,TRBV28,.,TGTGCCAGCAGTCCGCGAATGGAAGAGACCCAGTACTTC,CASSPRMEETQYF
TRBJ2-2,few,TRBV18,.,TGTGCCAGCTCGTCGTACAAGAACACCGGGGAGCTGTTTTTT,CASSSYKNTGELFF
TRBJ1-5,few,TRBV6-1,.,TGTGCCAGCAGTGAGACAGTTAGCAATCAGCCCCAGCATTTT,CASSETVSNQPQHF
TRBJ2-3,few,TRBV7-9,.,TGTGCCAGCAGCTTAGGCCAAGGGGCAGATACGCAGTATTTT,CASSLGQGADTQYF
TRBJ2-3,few,TRBV29-1,TRBD2,TGCAGCGGGACTAGCGGGAGTACGAATACGCAGTATTTT,CSGTSGSTNTQYF
TRBJ2-7,few,TRBV28,.,TGTGCCAGCAGTTCCAACTACGAGCAGTACTTC,CASSSNYEQYF
TRBJ2-2,few,TRBV11-3,TRBD1,TGTGCCAGCAGCCGACAGGGAGTAGGCACCGGGGAGCTGTTTTTT,CASSRQGVGTGELFF
TRBJ2-5,.,TRBV4-1,.,TGCGCCAGCAGCCAAGGACAGCTAGCCCAAGAGACCCAGTACTTC,CASSQGQLAQETQYF
TRBJ2-5,.,TRBV29-1,.,TGCAGCGTTGAAAGGGGTGGGGAAGAGACCCAGTACTTC,CSVERGGEETQYF
TRBJ2-1,.,TRBV6-1,.,TGTGCCAGCAGTCTTTCGCGGGGCAACAATGAGCAGTTCTTC,CASSLSRGNNEQFF
TRBJ2-7,few,TRBV10-3,.,TGTGCCATCAGTGACCCCGGAGGGTTCGACGAGCAGTACTTC,CAISDPGGFDEQYF
TRBJ1-5,.,TRBV10-3,TRBD1,TGTGCCATCAGGGGGACAGGCAATCAGCCCCAGCATTTT,CAIRGTGNQPQHF
TRBJ2-2,few,TRBV23-1,.,TGCGCCAGCAGTCAGAGGACGACGAACACCGGGGAGCTGTTTTTT,CASSQRTTNTGELFF
TRBJ2-7,few,TRBV4-1,TRBD2,TGCGCCAGCAGCCTCATACTAGCGGGAGGCTACGAGCAGTACTTC,CASSLILAGGYEQYF
TRBJ1-4,.,TRBV11-2,.,TGTGCCAGCAGCCCTTGGTTGGGGGCGCGTACTGAAAAACTGTTTTTT,CASSPWLGARTEKLFF
TRBJ2-3,few,TRBV2,.,TGTGCCAGCAGTCGGGGATTTTCGGATACGCAGTATTTT,CASSRGFSDTQYF
TRBJ2-3,few,TRBV28,TRBD2,TGTGCCAGCAGTTCACTAGCGGGGATCACAGATACGCAGTATTTT,CASSSLAGITDTQYF